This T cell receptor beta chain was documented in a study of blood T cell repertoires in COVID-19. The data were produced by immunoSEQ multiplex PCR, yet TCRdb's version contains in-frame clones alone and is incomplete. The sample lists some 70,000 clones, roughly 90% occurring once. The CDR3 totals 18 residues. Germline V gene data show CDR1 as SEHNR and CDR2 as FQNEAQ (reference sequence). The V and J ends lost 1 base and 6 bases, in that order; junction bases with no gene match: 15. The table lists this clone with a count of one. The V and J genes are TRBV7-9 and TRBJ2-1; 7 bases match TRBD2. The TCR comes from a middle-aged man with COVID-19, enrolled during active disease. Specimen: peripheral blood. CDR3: CASSLGVSGGLAGNEQFF. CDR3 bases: TGTGCCAGCAGCTTAGGGGTTTCCGGGGGTTTAGCGGGCAATGAGCAGTTCTTC.